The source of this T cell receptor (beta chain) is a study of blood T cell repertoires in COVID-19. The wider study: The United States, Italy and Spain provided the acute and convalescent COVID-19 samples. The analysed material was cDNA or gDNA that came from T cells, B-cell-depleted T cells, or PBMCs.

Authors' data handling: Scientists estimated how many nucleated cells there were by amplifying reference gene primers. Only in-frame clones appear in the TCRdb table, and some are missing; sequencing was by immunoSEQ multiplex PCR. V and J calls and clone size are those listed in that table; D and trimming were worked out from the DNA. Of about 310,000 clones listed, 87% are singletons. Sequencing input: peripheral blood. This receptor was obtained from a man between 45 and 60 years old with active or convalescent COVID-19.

The CDR3 sequence: CASSQDEVQPQHF. The CDR3 DNA sequence: TGCGCCAGCAGCCAAGATGAGGTCCAGCCCCAGCATTTT. The chain combines TRBV4-3 with TRBJ1-5; D is unresolved. Germline V lookup: CDR1 LGHNA, CDR2 YSLEER. This CDR3 region has 13 residues. Trimming shortened V by 0 bases and J by 7 bases, and 7 bases separated the two germline ends.